A selection of T cell receptor beta chains follows, all from one sample in a study of blood T cells in healthy people across ages. Each CDR3 protein is one row after TCRdb ran MiXCR on the 5' RACE reads. The sample comprises roughly 570,000 distinct CDR3 sequences, roughly 28% of which are singletons, and around a sixth rests with the top ten. Material for sequencing was blood. Receptors were obtained from a woman in her 70s in good health. Each CDR3 is given with its conserved first and last residue. The D gene is left open where the match is weak. Clone size appears in some rows only: once, few, many, or a class for an expanded clone.

cdr3_nt cdr3_aa v_call d_call clone_size j_call
TGTGCCAGCTCACCACGAAGCGGGGGCGGCGAAGAGACCCAGTACTTC CASSPRSGGGEETQYF TRBV18 TRBD2 - TRBJ2-5
TGTGCCATCAGTGAGTCGAAAATAAGACTAGCGGGTTCAGATACGCAGTATTTT CAISESKIRLAGSDTQYF TRBV10-3 TRBD2 - TRBJ2-3
TGTGCCAGCAGTGCTAGCGGACGCACAGATACGCAGTATTTT CASSASGRTDTQYF TRBV2 TRBD2 - TRBJ2-3
TGTGCCAGCAGCCAAGTTTATACTGAAGCTTTCTTT CASSQVYTEAFF TRBV3-1 - - TRBJ1-1
TGCAGCGTGCGGCAGGGAAGGAATGAAAAACTGTTTTTT CSVRQGRNEKLFF TRBV29-1 - - TRBJ1-4
TGCGCCAGCAGCTTATCCGGGGGCTATGGCTACACCTTC CASSLSGGYGYTF TRBV5-1 - many TRBJ1-2
TGCAGCGTTGAACAGGGAAACATTCAGTACTTC CSVEQGNIQYF TRBV29-1 - once TRBJ2-4
TGTGCCAGCAGCTTACTCGAGGCTAGCGGGGGTCCTCACCGCGAGCAGTTCTTC CASSLLEASGGPHREQFF TRBV7-3 TRBD2 few TRBJ2-1
TGCAGTGCTACTTCAGGGGGAGAGGGCATTCAGTACTTC CSATSGGEGIQYF TRBV20-1 TRBD1 - TRBJ2-4
TGTGCCAGCAGTAACCAGGGTCTTGAAGCTTTCTTT CASSNQGLEAFF TRBV2 - - TRBJ1-1
TGCAGTGCTCCCGACAGGACCAACTATGGCTACACCTTC CSAPDRTNYGYTF TRBV20-1 - few TRBJ1-2
TGTGCCAGTAGTAACCAGTACCGGACAGGGGAGGCTGCCTTC CASSNQYRTGEAAF TRBV19 TRBD1 few TRBJ1-2
TGCAGTGCGAAGAAAAACATTCAGTACTTC CSAKKNIQYF TRBV20-1 - - TRBJ2-4
TGTGCCAGCAGTCAAGCGGGGGCCGCCCAAGAGACCCAGTACTTC CASSQAGAAQETQYF TRBV12-3/TRBV12-4 TRBD2 - TRBJ2-5
TGTGCCAGCAGAATCCCGACAGTAGGCGACACTGAAGCTTTCTTT CASRIPTVGDTEAFF TRBV6-2/TRBV6-3 - few TRBJ1-1
TGCGCCAGCCTCGGGGGGCGGGAGCAGTTCTTC CASLGGREQFF TRBV5-1 - - TRBJ2-1
TGCGCCAGCAGCCAAGTGGCCGGGGGACAGTACTATGGCTACACCTTC CASSQVAGGQYYGYTF TRBV4-3 TRBD1 - TRBJ1-2
TGTGCCAGCAGCCCCCGGGTTAGCGGGGGGATACCCTACGAACAGTACTTC CASSPRVSGGIPYEQYF TRBV7-2 TRBD2 - TRBJ2-7
TGCAGCGTTACGGACAGGGCAGATGAAAAACTGTTTTTT CSVTDRADEKLFF TRBV29-1 TRBD1 few TRBJ1-4
TGTGCCAGCAGTTCCAGACAGAGCAACTCCTACGAGCAGTACTTC CASSSRQSNSYEQYF TRBV21-1 - once TRBJ2-7
TGCAGTGCTACTCAGGGGACTCAAGAGACCCAGTACTTC CSATQGTQETQYF TRBV20-1 - - TRBJ2-5
TGTGCCATCAGGTCAGTGAACGCTGAAGCTTTCTTT CAIRSVNAEAFF TRBV10-3 - - TRBJ1-1
TGCGCCAGCAGCCAAGGGGCTACGGTCCGCACAGATACGCAGTATTTT CASSQGATVRTDTQYF TRBV4-3 - - TRBJ2-3
TGTGCCAGCAGTGAAGCCTTGAGTGGGTCCGCCGCAGGCTACACCTTC CASSEALSGSAAGYTF TRBV6-1 - few TRBJ1-2
TGTGCCAGCAGCCCAACAGTCTCCTACGAGCAGTACTTC CASSPTVSYEQYF TRBV7-2 - many TRBJ2-7
TGTGCCAGCAGAAGGGGACGGCAAGAGACCCAGTACTTC CASRRGRQETQYF TRBV7-2 - - TRBJ2-5
TGCGCCAGCAGCTTGGAAGGCAGTTTCAGCTCCTACGAGCAGTACTTC CASSLEGSFSSYEQYF TRBV5-1 - many TRBJ2-7
TGCAGCACCTTGGGCGGACAAGCGACCCAGTACTTC CSTLGGQATQYF TRBV29-1 - few TRBJ2-5
TGTGCCACCAGCAGAGATTATTTAACCCAGAATGGCTACACCTTC CATSRDYLTQNGYTF TRBV15 - - TRBJ1-2
TGTGCCATCAGTGAGTCGCTACGGCAGGGAAAGAGAAATACGCAGTATTTT CAISESLRQGKRNTQYF TRBV10-3 - few TRBJ2-3
TGCGCCAGCAGCAAAACGGGCTCCCGTGGAGACGAGCAGTACTTC CASSKTGSRGDEQYF TRBV4-3 - - TRBJ2-7
TGTGCCAGCAGTTTAACCAGGTCCCTCGAGCAGTACTTC CASSLTRSLEQYF TRBV27 - - TRBJ2-7
TGTGCCAGCAGCTTAGAGCCAGGGGGCTATGGCTACACCTTC CASSLEPGGYGYTF TRBV7-3 TRBD1 - TRBJ1-2
TGTGCCAGCAGCCTTTACCGGGACCAAGAGACCCAGTACTTC CASSLYRDQETQYF TRBV11-2 - few TRBJ2-5
TGCGCCAGCAGCTCCCTAGCGGGGGAGTCGGGTGAGCAGTTCTTC CASSSLAGESGEQFF TRBV5-1 TRBD2 - TRBJ2-1
TGTGCCAGCTGCCGCGGGGCTATACAAGAGACCCAGTACTTC CASCRGAIQETQYF TRBV9 - few TRBJ2-5
TGCAGTGCTATGAGGCGGACGAACACTGAAGCTTTCTTT CSAMRRTNTEAFF TRBV20-1 - few TRBJ1-1
TGTGCCTGGATGACAAATCAGCCCCAGCATTTT CAWMTNQPQHF TRBV30 - - TRBJ1-5